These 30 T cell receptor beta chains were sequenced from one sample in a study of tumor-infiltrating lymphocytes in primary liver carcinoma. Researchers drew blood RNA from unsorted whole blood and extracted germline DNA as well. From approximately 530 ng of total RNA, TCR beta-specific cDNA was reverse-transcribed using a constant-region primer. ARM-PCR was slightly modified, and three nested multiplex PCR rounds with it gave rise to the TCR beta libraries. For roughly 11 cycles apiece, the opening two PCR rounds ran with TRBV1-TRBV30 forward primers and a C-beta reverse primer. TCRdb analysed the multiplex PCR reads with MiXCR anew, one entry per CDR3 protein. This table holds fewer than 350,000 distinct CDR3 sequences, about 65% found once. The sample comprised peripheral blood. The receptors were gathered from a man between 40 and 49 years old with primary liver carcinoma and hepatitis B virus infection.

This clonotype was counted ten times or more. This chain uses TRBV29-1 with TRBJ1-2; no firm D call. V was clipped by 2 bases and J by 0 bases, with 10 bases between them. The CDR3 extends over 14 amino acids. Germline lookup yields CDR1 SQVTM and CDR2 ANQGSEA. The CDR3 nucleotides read TGCAGCGTTGAAATAGCAGCTTCTAACTATGGCTACACCTTC. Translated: CSVEIAASNYGYTF.

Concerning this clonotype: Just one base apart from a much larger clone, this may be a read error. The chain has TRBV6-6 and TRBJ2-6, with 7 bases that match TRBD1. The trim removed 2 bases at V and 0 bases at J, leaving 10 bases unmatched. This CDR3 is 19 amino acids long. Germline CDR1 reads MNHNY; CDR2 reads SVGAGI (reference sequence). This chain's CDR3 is CASSYLWTGHSSGANVLTF. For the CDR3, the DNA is TGTGCCAGCAGTTACCTCTGGACAGGCCATTCCTCTGGGGCCAACGTCCTGACTTTC.

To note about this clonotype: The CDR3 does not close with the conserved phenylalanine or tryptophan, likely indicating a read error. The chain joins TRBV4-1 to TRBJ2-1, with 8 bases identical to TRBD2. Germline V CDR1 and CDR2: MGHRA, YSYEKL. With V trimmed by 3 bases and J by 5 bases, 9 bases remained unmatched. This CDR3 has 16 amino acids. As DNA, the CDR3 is TGCGCCAGCAGCCAGCGGCCCAGCGGGAGCCACAATGAGCAGTTCTTA. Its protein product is CASSQRPSGSHNEQFL.

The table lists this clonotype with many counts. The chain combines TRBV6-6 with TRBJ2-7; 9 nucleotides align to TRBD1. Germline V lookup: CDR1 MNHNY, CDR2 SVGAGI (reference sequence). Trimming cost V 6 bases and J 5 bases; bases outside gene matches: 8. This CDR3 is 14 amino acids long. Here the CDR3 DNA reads TGTGCCAGCAGAACCGGGACAGGGCACCACGAGCAGTACTTC. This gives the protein CASRTGTGHHEQYF.

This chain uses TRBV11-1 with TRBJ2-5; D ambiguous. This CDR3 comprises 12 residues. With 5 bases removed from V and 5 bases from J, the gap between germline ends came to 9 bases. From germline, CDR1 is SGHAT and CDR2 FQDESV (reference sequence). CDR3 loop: CASSQLGETQYF. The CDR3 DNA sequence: TGTGCCAGCAGCCAGCTGGGGGAGACCCAGTACTTC.

CDR3 sequence reads: CASVFGLTNYNEQFF. The DNA for the CDR3 is TGTGCCAGCGTCTTTGGACTAACGAACTACAATGAGCAGTTCTTC. The chain carries TRBV6-1 and TRBJ2-1; D is perhaps TRBD2 (6 bases). This CDR3 has 15 residues. Deletions cut 8 bases from V and 3 bases from J, with 17 bases between. Germline V gene lookup returns CDR1 MNHNS and CDR2 SASEGT.

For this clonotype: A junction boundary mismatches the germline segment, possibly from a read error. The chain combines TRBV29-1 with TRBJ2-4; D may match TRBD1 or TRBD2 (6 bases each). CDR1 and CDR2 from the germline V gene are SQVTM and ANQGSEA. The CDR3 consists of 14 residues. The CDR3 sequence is CSVLAGDGGNVQYF. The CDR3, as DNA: TGCAGCGTTCTGGCAGGGGACGGGGGAAACGTTCAGTACTTC. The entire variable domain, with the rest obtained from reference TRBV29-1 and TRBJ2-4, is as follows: SAVISQKPSRDICQRGTSLTIQCQVDSQVTMMFWYRQQPGQSLTLIATANQGSEATYESGFVIDKFPISRPNLTFSTLTVSNMSPEDSSIYLCSVLAGDGGNVQYFGAGTRLSVL.

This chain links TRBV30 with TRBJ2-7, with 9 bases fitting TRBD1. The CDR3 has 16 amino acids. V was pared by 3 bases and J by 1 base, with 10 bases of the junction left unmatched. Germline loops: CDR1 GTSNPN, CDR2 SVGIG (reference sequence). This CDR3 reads CAWSDFGTGKSYEQYF. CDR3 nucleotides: TGTGCCTGGAGCGACTTCGGGACAGGGAAGTCCTACGAGCAGTACTTC.

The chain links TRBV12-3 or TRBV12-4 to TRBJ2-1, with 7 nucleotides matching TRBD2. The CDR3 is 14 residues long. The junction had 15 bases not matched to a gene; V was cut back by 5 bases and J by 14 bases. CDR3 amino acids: CASSLRAGRPSEFF. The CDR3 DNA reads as TGTGCCAGCAGTCTACGAGCGGGGAGACCTTCTGAGTTCTTC.

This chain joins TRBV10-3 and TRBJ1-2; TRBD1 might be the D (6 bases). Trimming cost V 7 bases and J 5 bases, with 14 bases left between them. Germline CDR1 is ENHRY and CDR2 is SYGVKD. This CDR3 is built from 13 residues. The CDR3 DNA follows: TGTGCCATCACGGGGGGCATGGAATATGGCTACACCTTC. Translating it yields CAITGGMEYGYTF.

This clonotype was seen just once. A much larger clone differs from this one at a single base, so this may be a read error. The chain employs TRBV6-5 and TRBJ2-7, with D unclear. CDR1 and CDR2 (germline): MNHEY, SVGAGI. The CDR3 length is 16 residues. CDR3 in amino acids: CASSDEGAVFSYEQHF. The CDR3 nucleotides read TGTGCCAGCAGTGATGAAGGCGCCGTCTTTAGCTACGAGCAGCACTTC.

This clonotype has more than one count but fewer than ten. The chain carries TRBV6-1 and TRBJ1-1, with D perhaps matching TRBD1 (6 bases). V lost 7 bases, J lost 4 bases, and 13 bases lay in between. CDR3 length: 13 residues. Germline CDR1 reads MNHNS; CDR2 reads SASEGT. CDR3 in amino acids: CASMGGGLTEAFF. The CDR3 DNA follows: TGTGCCAGCATGGGCGGGGGGCTCACTGAAGCTTTCTTT.

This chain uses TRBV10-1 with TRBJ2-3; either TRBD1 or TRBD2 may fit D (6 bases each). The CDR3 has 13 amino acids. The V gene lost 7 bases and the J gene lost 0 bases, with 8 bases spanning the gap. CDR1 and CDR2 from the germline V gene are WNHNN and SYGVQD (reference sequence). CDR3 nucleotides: TGCGCCAGCACGGGGGCCAGCACAGATACGCAGTATTTT. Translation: CASTGASTDTQYF.

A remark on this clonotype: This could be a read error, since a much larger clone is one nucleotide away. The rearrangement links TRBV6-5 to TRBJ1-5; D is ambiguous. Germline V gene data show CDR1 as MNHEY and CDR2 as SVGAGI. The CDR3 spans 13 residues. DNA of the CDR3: TGTGCCAGCTGTTACTCCCGATATCAGCCCCAGCATTTT. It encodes CASCYSRYQPQHF.

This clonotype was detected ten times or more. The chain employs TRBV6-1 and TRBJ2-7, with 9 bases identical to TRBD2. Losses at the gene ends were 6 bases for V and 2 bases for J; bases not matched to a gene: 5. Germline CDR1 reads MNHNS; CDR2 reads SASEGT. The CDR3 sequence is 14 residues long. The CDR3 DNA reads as TGTGCCAGCAGGACGACTAGCGGAACCTACGAGCAGTACTTC. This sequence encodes CASRTTSGTYEQYF.

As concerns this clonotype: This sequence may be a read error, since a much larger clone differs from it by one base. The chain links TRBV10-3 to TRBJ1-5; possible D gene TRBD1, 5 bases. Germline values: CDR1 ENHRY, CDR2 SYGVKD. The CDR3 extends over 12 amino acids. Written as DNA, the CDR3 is TGTGCCATCAGTGCAGGGAATCAGTCCCAGCATTTT. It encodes CAISAGNQSQHF.

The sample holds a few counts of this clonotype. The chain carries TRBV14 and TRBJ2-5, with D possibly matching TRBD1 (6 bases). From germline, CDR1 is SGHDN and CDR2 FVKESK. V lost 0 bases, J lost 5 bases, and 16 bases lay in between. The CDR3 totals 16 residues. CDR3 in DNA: TGTGCCAGCAGCCAAGAAAGAACAGGGCGGAAGGAGACCCAGTACTTC. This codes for CASSQERTGRKETQYF.

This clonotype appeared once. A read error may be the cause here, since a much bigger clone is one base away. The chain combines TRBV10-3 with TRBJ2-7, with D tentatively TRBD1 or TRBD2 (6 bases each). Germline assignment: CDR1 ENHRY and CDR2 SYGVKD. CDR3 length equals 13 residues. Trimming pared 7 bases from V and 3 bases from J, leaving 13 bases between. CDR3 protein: CAITVRGDYEQYF. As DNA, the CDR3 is TGTGCCATCACTGTAAGGGGGGACTACGAGCAGTACTTC.

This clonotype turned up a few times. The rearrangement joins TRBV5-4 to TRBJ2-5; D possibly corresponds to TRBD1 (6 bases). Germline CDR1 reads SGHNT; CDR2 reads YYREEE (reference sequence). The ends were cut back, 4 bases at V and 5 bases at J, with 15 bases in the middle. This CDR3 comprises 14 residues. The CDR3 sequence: CASSPDSASETQYF. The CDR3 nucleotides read TGTGCCAGCAGCCCGGACAGTGCCTCGGAGACCCAGTACTTC.

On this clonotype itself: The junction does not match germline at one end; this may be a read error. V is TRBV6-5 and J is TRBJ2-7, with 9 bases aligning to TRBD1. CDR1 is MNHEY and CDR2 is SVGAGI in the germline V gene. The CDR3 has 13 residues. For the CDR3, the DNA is TGTGTCAGCACACGGACAGGGGCGTACGAGCAGTACTTC. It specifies CVSTRTGAYEQYF.

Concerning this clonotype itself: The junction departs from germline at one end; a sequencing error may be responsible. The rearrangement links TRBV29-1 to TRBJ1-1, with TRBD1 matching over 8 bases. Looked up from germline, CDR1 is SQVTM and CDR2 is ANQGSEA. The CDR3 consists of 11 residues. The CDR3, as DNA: TGCACTGGGACAGGAGACACTGGAGCTGTCTTT. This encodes CTGTGDTGAVF.

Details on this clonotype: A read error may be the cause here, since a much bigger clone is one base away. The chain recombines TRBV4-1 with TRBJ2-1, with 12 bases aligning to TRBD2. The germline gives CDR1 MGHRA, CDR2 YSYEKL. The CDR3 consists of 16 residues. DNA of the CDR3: TGCACCAGCAGCCAGGCGACTAGCGGGAGATACAATGAGCAGTTCTTC. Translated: CTSSQATSGRYNEQFF.

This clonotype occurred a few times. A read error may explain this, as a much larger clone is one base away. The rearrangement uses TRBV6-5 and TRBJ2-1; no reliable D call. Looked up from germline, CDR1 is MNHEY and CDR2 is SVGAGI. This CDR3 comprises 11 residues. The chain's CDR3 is CASSYSNVQFF. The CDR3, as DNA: TGTGCCAGCAGTTACTCCAATGTGCAGTTCTTC.

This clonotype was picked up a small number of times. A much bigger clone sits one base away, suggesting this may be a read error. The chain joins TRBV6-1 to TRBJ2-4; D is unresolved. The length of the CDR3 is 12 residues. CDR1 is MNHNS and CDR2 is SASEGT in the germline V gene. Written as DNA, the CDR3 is TGTGACAGCAGCCGACAATGGGACATTCAGTACTTC. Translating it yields CDSSRQWDIQYF.

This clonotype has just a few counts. For the CDR3, the DNA is TGTGCCAGTAATGTAGCTTTGAACACTGAAGCTTTCTTT. Its protein is CASNVALNTEAFF. The chain recombines TRBV19 with TRBJ1-1; no reliable D call. The germline gives CDR1 LNHDA, CDR2 SQIVND (reference sequence). The CDR3 totals 13 residues. Trimming removed 7 bases from V and 0 bases from J, with 9 bases in between.

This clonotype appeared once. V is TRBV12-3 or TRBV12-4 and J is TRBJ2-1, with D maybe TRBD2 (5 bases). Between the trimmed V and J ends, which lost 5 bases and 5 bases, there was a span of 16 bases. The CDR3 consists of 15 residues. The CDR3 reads CASSAVVGVDNEQFF. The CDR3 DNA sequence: TGTGCCAGCAGTGCCGTAGTGGGAGTAGACAATGAGCAGTTCTTC.

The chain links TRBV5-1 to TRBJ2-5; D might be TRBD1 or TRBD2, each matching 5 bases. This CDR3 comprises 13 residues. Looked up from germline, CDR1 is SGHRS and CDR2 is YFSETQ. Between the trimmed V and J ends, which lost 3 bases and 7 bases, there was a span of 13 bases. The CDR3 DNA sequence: TGCGCCAGCAGCTCTGCCGGGACGGGGACCCAGTACTTC. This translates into CASSSAGTGTQYF.

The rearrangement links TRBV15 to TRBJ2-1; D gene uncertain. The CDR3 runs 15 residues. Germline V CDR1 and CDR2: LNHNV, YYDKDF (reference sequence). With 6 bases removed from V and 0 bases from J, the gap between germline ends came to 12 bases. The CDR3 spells CATRGPVSSYNEQFF. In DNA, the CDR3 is TGTGCCACCAGAGGGCCGGTGAGCTCCTACAATGAGCAGTTCTTC.

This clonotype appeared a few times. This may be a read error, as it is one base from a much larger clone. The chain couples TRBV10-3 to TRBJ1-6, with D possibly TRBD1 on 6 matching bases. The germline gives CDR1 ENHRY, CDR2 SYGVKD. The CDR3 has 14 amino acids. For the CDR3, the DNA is TGTGTCATCAGTGAGTCTAGGGGGGACGCACCCCTCCACTTT. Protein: CVISESRGDAPLHF.

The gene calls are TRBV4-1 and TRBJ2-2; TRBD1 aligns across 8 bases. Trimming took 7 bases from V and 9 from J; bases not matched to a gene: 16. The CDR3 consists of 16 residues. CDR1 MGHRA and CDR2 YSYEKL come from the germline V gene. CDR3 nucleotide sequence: TGCGCCAGCAACGATCCGGACAGGGAGTTAACCCGGGAGCTGTTTTTT. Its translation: CASNDPDRELTRELFF.